This TCR beta chain was obtained from a study of regulatory dendritic cells for organ transplantation. Study context: LPS was added to dendritic cell cultures on day 6.

Some clones are missing from TCRdb's copy, which holds only in-frame ones; the method was immunoSEQ multiplex PCR. This sample carries around 7,400 clones, roughly 67% of them seen once, and the ten largest clones take 3.5% to 4.5%. As to this clone: Its antigen is undetermined.

Sorted subsets were CFSE-labeled and cultured approximately 5 days with allogeneic dendritic cells. Memory T cells were CD45RO+, naive were CD45RA+, sorted by FACS. Trimming took 2 bases from V and 3 from J; bases not matched to a gene: 0. This CDR3 comprises 13 residues. Germline CDR1 reads MNHEY; CDR2 reads SVGAGI. The sequence came from a human donor in good health. The sequenced sample was memory CD4+ T cells from blood cultured with dendritic cells. The subset was: CD45RO+ memory T cells. This rearrangement joins TRBV6-5 to TRBJ1-1; 7 bases are shared with TRBD1. The CDR3 nucleotides are TGTGCCAGCAGTTACACAGGGGACACTGAAGCTTTCTTT. Encoded protein: CASSYTGDTEAFF.